This T cell receptor beta chain was recorded in a study of CD8 T cells in Susac syndrome (dated by TCRdb to about 2019). Notes on the research overall: Whether CD8+ T cell activation and differentiation in Susac syndrome was antigen driven was tested using repertoire sequencing.

RNA was extracted using the RNeasy kit, and about 0.5 to 1 ug of the RNA was reverse transcribed with random hexamers. The immunoSEQ multiplex PCR assay, covering 54 Vbeta and 13 Jbeta segments, was used to amplify TCR beta CDR3 regions. PCR amplification bias was corrected by using a synthetic template baseline for primer optimization and computational correction. Concerning the study's data processing: Only productive sequences were kept, with reads annotated to V, D and J genes according to IMGT and analyzed in immunoSEQ Analyzer. Clonality was calculated as one minus the Shannon entropy normalized by log2 of the number of productive unique sequences. For each patient and control, public and private clones were evaluated within the 100 most prevalent clones. Clones were defined as Susac-specific if absent from the healthy and MS cohorts, from 1052 published viral clones and from other ImmuneACCESS disease sequences. Clones were called with MiXCR by TCRdb after fastp trimmed the public reads at Q25, and only in-frame beta chains were retained. Each CDR3 protein appears once, grouped with its most common genes and DNA. TCRdb, not the original authors, processed these V and J calls. This sample lists about 130,000 distinct CDR3 sequences; 90% to 95% were detected once. Around 0.12% of the sample belongs to the ten largest clones.

Peripheral blood CD8+ and CD4+ T cells from healthy donors, Susac syndrome patients and multiple sclerosis patients were profiled by high-throughput TCR beta sequencing. The healthy donors served as controls matched for age and sex. Bulk CD8+ and CD4+ T cells were purified magnetically by negative isolation, whereas CD8+ TEMRA cells were enriched by FACS. Blood was collected in EDTA tubes and processed within 24 hours, with PBMCs isolated through density gradient centrifugation. PBMCs intended for TCR sequencing were frozen in liquid nitrogen and were later thawed in a 37 degrees C water bath. A purity of at least 90% was achieved for sorted or isolated CD4+, CD8+ and CD8+ TEMRA cells. Worth noting for this clonotype: The specificity of this receptor is unknown. It has no much larger one-base neighbor in the sample; base qualities were not kept.

The paper as a whole reports these results and caveats: The number of individuals in the TCR sequencing and HLA analysis was recognized as being relatively small.

The CDR3 runs 14 amino acids, cysteine and phenylalanine included. The retained sequence is limited to the CDR3, 42 bases, with the frame set at the first base. V and J lose 9 bases and 5 bases, and a span of 17 bases separates them. The material sequenced was CD4+ T cells from PBMCs. The rearrangement joined TRBV23-1 to TRBJ2-1, with TRBD2 tentatively as D gene (5 bases match). TRBV23-1 is classed as an ORF, of uncertain function. This receptor was taken from a human donor in good health. The CDR3 reads CARGDGKEDNEQFF. The bases are TGCGCCAGGGGAGACGGGAAGGAGGACAATGAGCAGTTCTTC.